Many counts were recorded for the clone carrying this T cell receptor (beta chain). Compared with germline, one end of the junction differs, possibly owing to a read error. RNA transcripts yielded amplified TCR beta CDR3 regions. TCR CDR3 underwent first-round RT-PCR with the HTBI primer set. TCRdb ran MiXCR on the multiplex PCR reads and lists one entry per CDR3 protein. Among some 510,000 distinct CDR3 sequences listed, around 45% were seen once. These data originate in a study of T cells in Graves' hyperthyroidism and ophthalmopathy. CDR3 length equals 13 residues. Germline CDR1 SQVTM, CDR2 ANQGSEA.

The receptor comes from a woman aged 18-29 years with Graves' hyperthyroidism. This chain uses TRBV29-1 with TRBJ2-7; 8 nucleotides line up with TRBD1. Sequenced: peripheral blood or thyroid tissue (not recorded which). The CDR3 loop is CSVEGQGAYEQYF. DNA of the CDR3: TGCAGCGTCGAAGGACAGGGTGCCTACGAGCAGTACTTC.